Described below is a single T cell receptor (beta chain) sequence and its context. No antigen is known for it. The sample originates from a study of T cells after yellow fever vaccination. Points from the study as a whole: Detected again after the booster were most primary-vaccination clones, at roughly 95% CD4 and roughly 88% CD8.

The CDR3 totals 18 residues. Trimming took 3 bases from V and 8 from J, leaving 25 bases between them. The V gene's germline CDR1 is MDHEN and CDR2 SYDVKM. In TCRdb, the 5' RACE reads were re-called with MiXCR into one record per CDR3 protein. Of 320,000 or so distinct CDR3 sequences listed, roughly 7.5% are singletons. This chain uses TRBV28 with TRBJ1-4; D call uncertain. The receptor was isolated from a man younger than 30 who received the YFV17D yellow fever vaccine. The sample consisted of PBMCs, taken 35 to 50 days after the first yellow fever vaccination. CDR3 nucleotides: TGTGCCAGCAGTTTGGCGGGTTTCAAGAGGAGCACAGACGAAAAACTGTTTTTT. It specifies CASSLAGFKRSTDEKLFF.